Listed below are T cell receptor beta chains from one sample, sequenced in a study of cytomegalovirus exposure and HLA in healthy donors. Clones were read by immunoSEQ multiplex PCR, and TCRdb kept only the in-frame ones, dropping some. The repertoire holds fewer than 200,000 clones, with around 72% as singletons. Sequencing was done on a sample of PBMCs. The receptor set was obtained from a man in his forties or fifties in good health and CMV-seronegative. The CDR3 runs from the conserved cysteine through the conserved F or W.

V	J	CDR3
TRBV9	TRBJ1-1	CASSVAFGTEAFF
TRBV29-1	TRBJ1-5	CSVGSVNQPQHF
TRBV18	TRBJ2-3	CASSPGTGSTDTQYF
TRBV6-6	.	CASSPTVDRVGEQYF
TRBV2	TRBJ1-1	CASSDEGYGTDSNTEAFF
TRBV6-1	TRBJ1-6	CASSEGTFDNSPLHF
TRBV28	TRBJ2-4	CASSPQQGTKNIQYF
TRBV10-3	TRBJ1-2	CAISDRGQGALGYGYTF
TRBV2	TRBJ2-7	CASRLGTSGTDEQYF
TRBV5-8	TRBJ1-6	CASSLYPQGYNSPLHF
TRBV11-2	TRBJ2-7	CASSPYRDEQYF
TRBV28	TRBJ1-5	CASSLDSNQPQHF
TRBV19	TRBJ2-5	CASSIQGAETQYF
TRBV7-8	TRBJ1-1	CASSPRQGPSTEAFF
TRBV9	TRBJ1-6	CASSPAGHSNSPLHF
TRBV11-3	TRBJ2-1	CASSSRDRGSYNEQFF
TRBV5-4	TRBJ2-3	CASSVGDPGGRTDTQYF
TRBV11-2	TRBJ2-1	CASIPRTSSEQFF
TRBV19	TRBJ1-5	CASRDSPGGGGQPQHF
TRBV7-9	TRBJ2-5	CASSLARAGQETQYF
TRBV7-9	TRBJ2-1	CASSLGGGRPYNEQFF
TRBV6-1	TRBJ2-7	CASIQGIHEQYF
TRBV2	TRBJ2-7	CASSDVTPGSYEQYF
TRBV11-2	TRBJ2-7	CASSLVAGLSSYEQYF
TRBV9	TRBJ1-1	CASSLGQGETEAFF
TRBV5-5	TRBJ2-1	CASSFQRGGPGDEQFF
TRBV7-2	TRBJ1-4	CASSSHAPATNEKLFF
TRBV28	TRBJ2-7	CASTRGRGAYEQYF
TRBV12-5	TRBJ1-5	CASGLALWGRGTNQPQHF